This is a list of T cell receptor beta chains from one sample in a study of beta chain features in type 1 diabetes. Measured with immunoSEQ multiplex PCR; TCRdb has only the in-frame clones, and not every one. This sample yields 680,000 or so clones, of which roughly a sixth are seen a single time; roughly 0.098% belongs to the top ten. Sequenced material: naive CD4+ T cells from blood. The origin of the receptors is a man aged 18 to 30 in good health. Both conserved end residues are trimmed from each CDR3. The order of the fields is V gene, J gene, CDR3 protein.

>TRBV18|TRBJ2-5
ASSPMETQY
>TRBV14|TRBJ2-2
ASSQVLGYTGELF
>TRBV7-2|TRBJ2-3
ASSPSTDTQY
>TRBV7-2|TRBJ1-1
ASSLGGQVNTEAF
>TRBV19|TRBJ1-6
ASSIDDWGGNSPLH
>TRBV7-8|TRBJ2-6
ASSSQRAGANVLT
>TRBV7-9|TRBJ1-3
ASSLETGNTIY
>TRBV5-1|TRBJ2-7
ASSSGTGGQY
>TRBV7-2|TRBJ2-5
ASSLYSAGRQETQY
>TRBV14|TRBJ2-7
ASSPGGQEY
>TRBV9|TRBJ2-2
ASSPQMGRWSTGELF
>TRBV15|TRBJ2-1
ATSRDLSGRPNNEQF
>TRBV7-9|TRBJ2-2
ASSLVINLTPKNTGELF
>TRBV7-9|TRBJ2-7
ASRLAGGSPSYEQY
>TRBV7-3|TRBJ1-1
ASSPNRAGGTEAF
>TRBV7-2|TRBJ2-3
ASSKGLAGRDTQY